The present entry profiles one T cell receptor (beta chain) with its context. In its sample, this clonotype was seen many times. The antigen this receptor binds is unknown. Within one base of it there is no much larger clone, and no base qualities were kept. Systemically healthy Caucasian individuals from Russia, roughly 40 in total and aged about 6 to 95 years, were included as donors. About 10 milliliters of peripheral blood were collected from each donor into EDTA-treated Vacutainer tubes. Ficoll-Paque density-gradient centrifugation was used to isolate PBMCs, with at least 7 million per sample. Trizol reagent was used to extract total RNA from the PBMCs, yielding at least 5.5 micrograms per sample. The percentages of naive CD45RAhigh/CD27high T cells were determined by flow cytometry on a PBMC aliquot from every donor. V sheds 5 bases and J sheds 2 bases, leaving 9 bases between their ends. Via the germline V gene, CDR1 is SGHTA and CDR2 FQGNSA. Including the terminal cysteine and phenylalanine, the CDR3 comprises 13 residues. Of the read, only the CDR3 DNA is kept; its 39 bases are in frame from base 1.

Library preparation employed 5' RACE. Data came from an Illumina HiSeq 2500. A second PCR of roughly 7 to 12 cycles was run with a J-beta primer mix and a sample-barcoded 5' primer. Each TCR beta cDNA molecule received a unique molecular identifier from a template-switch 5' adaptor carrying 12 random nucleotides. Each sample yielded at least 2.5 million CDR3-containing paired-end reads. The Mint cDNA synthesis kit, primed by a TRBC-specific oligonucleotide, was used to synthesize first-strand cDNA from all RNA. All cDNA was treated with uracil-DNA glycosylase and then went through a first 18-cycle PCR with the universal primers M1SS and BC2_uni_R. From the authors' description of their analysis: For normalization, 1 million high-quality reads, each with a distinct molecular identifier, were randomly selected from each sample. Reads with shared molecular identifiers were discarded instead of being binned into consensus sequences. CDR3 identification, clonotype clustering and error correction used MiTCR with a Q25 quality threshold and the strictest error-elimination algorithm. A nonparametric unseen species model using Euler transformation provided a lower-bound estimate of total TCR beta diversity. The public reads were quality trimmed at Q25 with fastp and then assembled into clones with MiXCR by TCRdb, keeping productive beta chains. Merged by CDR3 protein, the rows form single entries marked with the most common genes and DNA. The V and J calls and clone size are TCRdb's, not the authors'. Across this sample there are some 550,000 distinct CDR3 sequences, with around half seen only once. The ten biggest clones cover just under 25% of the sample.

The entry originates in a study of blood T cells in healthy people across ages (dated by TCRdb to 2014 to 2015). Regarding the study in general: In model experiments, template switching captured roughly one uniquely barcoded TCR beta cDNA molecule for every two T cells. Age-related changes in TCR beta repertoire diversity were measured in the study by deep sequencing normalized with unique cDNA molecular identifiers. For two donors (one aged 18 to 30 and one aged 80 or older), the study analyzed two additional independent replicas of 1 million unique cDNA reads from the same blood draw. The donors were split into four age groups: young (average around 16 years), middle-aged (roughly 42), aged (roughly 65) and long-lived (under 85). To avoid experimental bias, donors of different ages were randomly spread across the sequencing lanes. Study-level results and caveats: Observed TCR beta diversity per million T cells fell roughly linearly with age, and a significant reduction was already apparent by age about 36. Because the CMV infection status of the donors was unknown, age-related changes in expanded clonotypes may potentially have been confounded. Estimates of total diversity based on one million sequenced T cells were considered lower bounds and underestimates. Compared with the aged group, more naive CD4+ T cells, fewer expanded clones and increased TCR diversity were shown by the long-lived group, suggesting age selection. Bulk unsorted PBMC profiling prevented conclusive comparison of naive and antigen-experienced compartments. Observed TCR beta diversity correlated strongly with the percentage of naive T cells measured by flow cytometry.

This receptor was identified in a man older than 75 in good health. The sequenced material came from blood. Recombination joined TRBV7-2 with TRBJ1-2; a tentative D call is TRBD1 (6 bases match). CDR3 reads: CASSPDRNYGYTF. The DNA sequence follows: TGTGCCAGCAGCCCCGACAGGAACTATGGCTACACCTTC.